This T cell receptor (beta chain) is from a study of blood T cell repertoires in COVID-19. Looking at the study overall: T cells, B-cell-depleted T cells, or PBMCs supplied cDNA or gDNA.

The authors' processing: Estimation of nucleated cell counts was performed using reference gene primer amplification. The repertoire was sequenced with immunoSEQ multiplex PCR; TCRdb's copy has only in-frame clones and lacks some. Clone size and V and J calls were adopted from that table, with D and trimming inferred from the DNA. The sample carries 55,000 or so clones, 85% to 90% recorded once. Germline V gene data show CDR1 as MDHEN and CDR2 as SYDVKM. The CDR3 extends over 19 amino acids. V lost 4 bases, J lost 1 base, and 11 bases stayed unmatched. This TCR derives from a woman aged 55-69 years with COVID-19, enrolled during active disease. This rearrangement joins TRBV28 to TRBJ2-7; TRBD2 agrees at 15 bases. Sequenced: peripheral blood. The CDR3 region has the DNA TGTGCCAGCAGTTCCGCAACGGGACTAGCGGGAGGCCCGTCCTACGAGCAGTACTTC. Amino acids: CASSSATGLAGGPSYEQYF.